Shown below are 15 T cell receptor beta chains from a single sample sequenced in a study of identical twins. TCRdb processed the 5' RACE reads anew with MiXCR; each CDR3 protein has one entry. The sample holds 350,000 to 400,000 distinct CDR3 sequences, roughly 9% seen once. Material: naive T cells sorted from blood. The receptors shown here come from a woman aged 45 to 65 in good health.

The chain has TRBV4-1 and TRBJ2-2, with unresolved D. Looked up from germline, CDR1 is MGHRA and CDR2 is YSYEKL. The V gene lost 1 base and the J gene lost 6 bases, with 6 bases spanning the gap. The CDR3 has 13 residues. The CDR3 loop is CASSQVTSGELFF. In nucleotides, the CDR3 is TGCGCCAGCAGCCAAGTGACATCCGGGGAGCTGTTTTTT.

This sequence joins TRBV27 and TRBJ2-2; TRBD1 matches at 9 bases. The germline V gene encodes CDR1 MNHEY and CDR2 SMNVEV (reference sequence). The CDR3 is 14 amino acids. J was trimmed by 4 bases and V by 8 bases; bases with no gene match: 5. CDR3 bases: TGTGCCAGCTGGGACAGGGTCGGCACCGGGGAGCTGTTTTTT. It encodes CASWDRVGTGELFF.

In this sample, this clonotype turned up many times. This chain connects TRBV18 to TRBJ1-1; 7 positions match TRBD1. The CDR3 extends over 12 amino acids. The germline gives CDR1 KGHSH, CDR2 LQKENI. The ends lost 4 bases at V and 4 bases at J; junction bases unmatched: 0. In nucleotides, the CDR3 is TGTGCCAGCTCACAGGGGGCCACTGAAGCTTTCTTT. It translates to CASSQGATEAFF.

J is TRBJ2-3 and V is TRBV4-1; possibly TRBD2 for D (5 bases). Germline-derived CDR1 and CDR2 are MGHRA and YSYEKL. There are 15 residues in the CDR3. The germline V and J ends were trimmed by 2 bases and 4 bases, with 13 bases remaining between them. CDR3 coding DNA: TGCGCCAGCAGCCAATACGGTTTGGGAGCAGATACGCAGTATTTT. It is translated as CASSQYGLGADTQYF.

In this sample, this clonotype turned up many times. The rearrangement links TRBV12-3 or TRBV12-4 to TRBJ1-1; D is uncertain. V lost 3 bases and J lost 0, with 8 bases in between. The CDR3 is 14 amino acids. The CDR3 is CASSLGRMNTEAFF. The CDR3 DNA reads TGTGCCAGCAGTTTGGGTCGTATGAACACTGAAGCTTTCTTT.

This clonotype occurred many times. This sequence joins TRBV11-2 and TRBJ2-7; D perhaps matches TRBD1 (6 bases). Germline CDR1 SGHAT, CDR2 FQNNGV. The CDR3 has 13 amino acids. The V end was cut by 3 bases, the J end by 2 bases, with 8 bases between. The CDR3 DNA follows: TGTGCCAGCAGCTTCGGACAGCCCTACGAGCAGTACGTC. It codes for CASSFGQPYEQYV.

The chain carries TRBV7-9 and TRBJ2-7, with 9 bases matching TRBD1. This CDR3 has 13 residues. Trimming cost V 5 bases and J 5 bases; bases outside gene matches: 4. Germline values: CDR1 SEHNR, CDR2 FQNEAQ (reference sequence). The CDR3 sequence is CASSLQGADEQYV. Written as DNA, the CDR3 is TGTGCCAGCAGCCTACAGGGGGCTGACGAGCAGTACGTC.

This clonotype was recorded a few times. The chain carries TRBV5-6 and TRBJ2-2; D may be TRBD1 (6 bases). The CDR3 is made up of 11 amino acids. The germline CDR1 and CDR2 sequences are SGHDT and YYEEEE. The V end was cut by 5 bases, the J end by 10 bases, with 9 bases between. The CDR3 region has the DNA TGTGCCAGCAGGTCAGGGGAGGAGCTGTTTTTT. Protein sequence: CASRSGEELFF.

This rearrangement joins TRBV11-2 to TRBJ2-7; the D gene could be TRBD1 or TRBD2 (5 bases each). CDR3 size: 13 residues. Looked up from germline, CDR1 is SGHAT and CDR2 is FQNNGV. Trimming took 3 bases from V and 5 from J, leaving 11 bases between them. Here the CDR3 DNA reads TGTGCCAGCAGCTTGGTAGGGACCGACGAGCAGTACGTC. Its translation is CASSLVGTDEQYV.

This clonotype was seen a handful of times. The gene calls are TRBV27 and TRBJ2-1; 8 nucleotides agree with TRBD2. The CDR3 sequence is 17 residues long. With 3 bases clipped from V and 5 bases from J, the junction kept 12 bases outside the gene matches. Per the germline V gene, CDR1 is MNHEY and CDR2 is SMNVEV (reference sequence). DNA for the CDR3: TGTGCCAGCAGTTTCGACGGGAGGGGGGCTGCTGACAATGAGCAGTTCTTC. Protein product: CASSFDGRGAADNEQFF.

This chain connects TRBV15 to TRBJ2-1, with D maybe TRBD2 (5 bases). Germline CDR1 LNHNV, CDR2 YYDKDF (reference sequence). Trimming shortened V by 3 bases and J by 9 bases, and 12 bases separated the two germline ends. The CDR3 sequence is 13 residues long. CDR3 loop: CATSSGIELEQFF. The CDR3 DNA is TGTGCCACCAGCAGCGGGATAGAACTTGAGCAGTTCTTC.

The chain uses TRBV11-2 and TRBJ1-5; D remains unclear. Germline V gene lookup returns CDR1 SGHAT and CDR2 FQNNGV. Trimming removed 5 bases from V and 7 bases from J, with 12 bases in between. The CDR3 consists of 13 residues. The DNA of the CDR3 is TGTGCCAGCAGCCCAAAAGGTCTGCAGCCCCAGCATTTT. Protein sequence: CASSPKGLQPQHF.

J is TRBJ1-1 and V is TRBV12-3 or TRBV12-4, with 8 bases lining up with TRBD1. V lost 1 base to trimming and J lost 4 bases; unmatched junction nucleotides: 2. The CDR3 is 14 amino acids. The CDR3 sequence is CASSLVTGGTEAFF. The CDR3, as DNA: TGTGCCAGCAGTTTAGTAACAGGGGGCACTGAAGCTTTCTTT.

This clonotype showed up just a few times. The chain is built from TRBV5-1 and TRBJ1-4; TRBD1 might be the D (5 bases). Trimming cost V 1 base and J 2 bases, with 12 bases left between them. CDR1 and CDR2 (germline): SGHRS, YFSETQ. This CDR3 region has 16 residues. CDR3 DNA sequence: TGCGCCAGCAGCTTGTCCCCCCAGGGTACTAATGAAAAACTGTTTTTT. It encodes CASSLSPQGTNEKLFF.

The rearrangement uses TRBV5-1 and TRBJ2-2; TRBD1 matches at 8 bases. Germline-derived CDR1 and CDR2 are SGHRS and YFSETQ. The CDR3 sequence is 15 residues long. The trim removed 4 bases at V and 3 bases at J, leaving 5 bases unmatched. CDR3 DNA: TGCGCCAGCAGCGTCGGACAGGGATACACCGGGGAGCTGTTTTTT. Its protein is CASSVGQGYTGELFF.